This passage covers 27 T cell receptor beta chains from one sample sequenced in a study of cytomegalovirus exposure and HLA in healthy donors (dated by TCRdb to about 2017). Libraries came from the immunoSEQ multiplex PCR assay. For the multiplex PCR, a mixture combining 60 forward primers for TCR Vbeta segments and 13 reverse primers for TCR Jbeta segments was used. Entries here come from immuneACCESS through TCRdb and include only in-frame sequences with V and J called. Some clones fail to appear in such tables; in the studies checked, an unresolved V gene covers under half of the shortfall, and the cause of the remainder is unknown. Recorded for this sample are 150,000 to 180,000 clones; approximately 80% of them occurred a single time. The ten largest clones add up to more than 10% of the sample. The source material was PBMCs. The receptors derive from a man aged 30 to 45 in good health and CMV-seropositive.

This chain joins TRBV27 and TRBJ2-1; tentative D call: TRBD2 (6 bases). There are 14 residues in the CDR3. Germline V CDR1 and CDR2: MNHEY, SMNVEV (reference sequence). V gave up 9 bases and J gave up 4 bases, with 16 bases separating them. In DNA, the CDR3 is TGTGCCAGTGGGGCTAGCGCTACTTACAATGAGCAGTTCTTC. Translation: CASGASATYNEQFF.

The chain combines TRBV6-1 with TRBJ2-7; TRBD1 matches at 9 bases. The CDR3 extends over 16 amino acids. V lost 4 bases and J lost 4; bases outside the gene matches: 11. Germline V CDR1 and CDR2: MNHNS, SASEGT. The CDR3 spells CASSGYSGQGSYEQYF. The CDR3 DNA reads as TGTGCCAGCAGTGGGTATTCGGGACAGGGAAGTTACGAGCAGTACTTC.

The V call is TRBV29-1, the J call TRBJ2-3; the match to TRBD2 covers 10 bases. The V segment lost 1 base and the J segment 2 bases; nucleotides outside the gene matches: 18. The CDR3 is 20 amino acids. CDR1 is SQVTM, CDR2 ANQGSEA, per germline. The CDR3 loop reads CSVEGQSSSGSGFFTDTQYF. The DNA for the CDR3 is TGCAGCGTTGAAGGCCAAAGTTCTAGCGGGAGCGGATTTTTCACAGATACGCAGTATTTT.

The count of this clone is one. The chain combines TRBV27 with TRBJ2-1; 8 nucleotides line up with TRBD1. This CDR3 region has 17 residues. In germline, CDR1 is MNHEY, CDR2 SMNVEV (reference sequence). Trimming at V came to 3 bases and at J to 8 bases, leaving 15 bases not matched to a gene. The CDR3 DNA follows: TGTGCCAGCAGTTTGACCCCCCGGGACAGGTCAGGGCATGAGCAGTTCTTC. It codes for CASSLTPRDRSGHEQFF.

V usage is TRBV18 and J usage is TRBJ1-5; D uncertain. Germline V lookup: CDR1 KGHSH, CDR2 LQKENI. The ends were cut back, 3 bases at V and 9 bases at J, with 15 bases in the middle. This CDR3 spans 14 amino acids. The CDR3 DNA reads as TGTGCCAGCTCACCTGAGGCTATAGGCGGGCCCCAGCATTTT. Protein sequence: CASSPEAIGGPQHF. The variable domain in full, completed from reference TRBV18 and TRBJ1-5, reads NAGVMQNPRHLVRRRGQEARLRCSPMKGHSHVYWYRQLPEEGLKFMVYLQKENIIDESGMPKERFSAEFPKEGPSILRIQQVVRGDSAAYFCASSPEAIGGPQHFGDGTRLSIL.

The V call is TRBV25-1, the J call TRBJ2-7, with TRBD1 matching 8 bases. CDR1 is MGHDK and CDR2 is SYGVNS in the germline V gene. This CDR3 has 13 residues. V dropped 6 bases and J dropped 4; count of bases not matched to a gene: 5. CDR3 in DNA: TGTGCCAGCAGGGACAGGGAGGAGTACGAGCAGTACTTC. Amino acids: CASRDREEYEQYF.

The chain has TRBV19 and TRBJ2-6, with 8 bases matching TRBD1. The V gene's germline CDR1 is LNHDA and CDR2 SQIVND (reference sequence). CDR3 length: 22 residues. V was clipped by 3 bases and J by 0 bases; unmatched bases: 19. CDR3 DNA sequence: TGTGCCAGTAGTATGGATGGTAAGGGCCGGGACAGGATAAACTCTGGGGCCAACGTCCTGACTTTC. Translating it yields CASSMDGKGRDRINSGANVLTF.

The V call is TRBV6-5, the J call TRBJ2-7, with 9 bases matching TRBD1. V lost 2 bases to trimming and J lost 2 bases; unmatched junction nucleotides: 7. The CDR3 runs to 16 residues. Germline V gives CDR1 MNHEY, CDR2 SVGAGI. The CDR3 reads CASSYTLQGATYEQYF. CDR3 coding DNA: TGTGCCAGCAGTTACACATTACAGGGGGCAACCTACGAGCAGTACTTC.

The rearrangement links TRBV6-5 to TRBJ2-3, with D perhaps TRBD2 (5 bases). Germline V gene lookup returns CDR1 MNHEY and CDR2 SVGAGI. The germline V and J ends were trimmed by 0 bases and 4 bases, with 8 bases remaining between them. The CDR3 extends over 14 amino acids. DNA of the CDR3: TGTGCCAGCAGTTACTCGACCGGGGCAGATACGCAGTATTTT. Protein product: CASSYSTGADTQYF.

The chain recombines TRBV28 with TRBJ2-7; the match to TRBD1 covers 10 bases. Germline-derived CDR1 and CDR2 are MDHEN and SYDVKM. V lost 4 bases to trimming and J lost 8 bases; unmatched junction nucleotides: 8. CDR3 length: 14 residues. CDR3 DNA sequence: TGTGCCAGCAGTTCGCCGGGACAGGGGACCAAGCAGTACTTC. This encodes CASSSPGQGTKQYF.

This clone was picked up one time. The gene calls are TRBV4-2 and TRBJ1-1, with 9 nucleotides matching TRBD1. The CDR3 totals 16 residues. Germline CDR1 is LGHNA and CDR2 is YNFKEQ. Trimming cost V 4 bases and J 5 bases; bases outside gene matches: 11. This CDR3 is CASSPVAGTGNTEAFF. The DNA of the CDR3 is TGTGCCAGCAGCCCTGTAGCCGGGACAGGGAATACTGAAGCTTTCTTT.

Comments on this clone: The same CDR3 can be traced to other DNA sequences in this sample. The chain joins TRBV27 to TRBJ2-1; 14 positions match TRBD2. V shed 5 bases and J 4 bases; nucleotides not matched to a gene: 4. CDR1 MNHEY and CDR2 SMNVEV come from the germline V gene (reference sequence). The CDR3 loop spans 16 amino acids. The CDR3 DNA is TGTGCCAGCAGTCCCGGGACTAGCGGGAGTTACAATGAGCAGTTCTTC. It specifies CASSPGTSGSYNEQFF.

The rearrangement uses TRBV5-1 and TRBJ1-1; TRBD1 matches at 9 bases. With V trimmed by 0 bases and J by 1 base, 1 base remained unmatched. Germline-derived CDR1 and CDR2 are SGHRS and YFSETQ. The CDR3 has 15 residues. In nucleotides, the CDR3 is TGCGCCAGCAGCTTGGGGGGACAGGGGAACACTGAAGCTTTCTTT. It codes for CASSLGGQGNTEAFF.

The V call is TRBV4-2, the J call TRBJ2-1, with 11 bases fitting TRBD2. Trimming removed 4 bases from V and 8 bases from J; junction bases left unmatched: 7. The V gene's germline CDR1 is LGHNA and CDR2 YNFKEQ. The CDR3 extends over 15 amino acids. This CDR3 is CASSLRLAGRDEQFF. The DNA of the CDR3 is TGTGCCAGCAGCCTCCGACTAGCGGGACGCGATGAGCAGTTCTTC.

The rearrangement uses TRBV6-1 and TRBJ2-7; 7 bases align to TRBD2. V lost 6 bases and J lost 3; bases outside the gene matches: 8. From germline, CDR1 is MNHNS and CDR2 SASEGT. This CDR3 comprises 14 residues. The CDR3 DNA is TGTGCCAGCAGGTTAGCGGGTCGGAACTACGAGCAGTACTTC. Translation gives CASRLAGRNYEQYF.

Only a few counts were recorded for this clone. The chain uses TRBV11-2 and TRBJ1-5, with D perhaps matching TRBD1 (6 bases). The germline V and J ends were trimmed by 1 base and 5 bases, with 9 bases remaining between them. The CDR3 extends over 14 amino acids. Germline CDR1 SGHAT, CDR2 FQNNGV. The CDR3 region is CASSLAAGDQPQHF. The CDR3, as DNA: TGTGCCAGCAGCTTAGCGGCAGGGGATCAGCCCCAGCATTTT. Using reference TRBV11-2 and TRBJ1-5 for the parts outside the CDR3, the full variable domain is EAGVAQSPRYKIIEKRQSVAFWCNPISGHATLYWYQQILGQGPKLLIQFQNNGVVDDSQLPKDRFSAERLKGVDSTLKIQPAKLEDSAVYLCASSLAAGDQPQHFGDGTRLSIL.

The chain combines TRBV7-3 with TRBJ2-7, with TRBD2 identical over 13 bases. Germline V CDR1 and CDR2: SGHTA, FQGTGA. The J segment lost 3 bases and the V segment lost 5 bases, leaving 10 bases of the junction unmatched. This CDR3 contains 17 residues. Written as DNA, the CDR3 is TGTGCCAGCAGCCCGACTAGCGGGAGGAGTGTAGGCTACGAGCAGTACTTC. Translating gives CASSPTSGRSVGYEQYF.

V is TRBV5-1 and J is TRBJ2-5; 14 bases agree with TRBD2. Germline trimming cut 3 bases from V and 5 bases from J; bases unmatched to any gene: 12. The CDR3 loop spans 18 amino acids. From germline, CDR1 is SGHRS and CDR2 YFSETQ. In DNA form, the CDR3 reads TGCGCCAGCAGCTCCGGGACTAGCGGGAGTACCCCCGCGGAGACCCAGTACTTC. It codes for CASSSGTSGSTPAETQYF.

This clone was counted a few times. CDR3 nucleotides: TGTGCCAGCAGTGCGGGACGCCTTTTCTCCTACGAGCAGTACTTC. Residues: CASSAGRLFSYEQYF. The rearrangement joins TRBV6-6 to TRBJ2-7, with D perhaps TRBD2 (6 bases). This CDR3 is 15 amino acids long. Germline values: CDR1 MNHNY, CDR2 SVGAGI (reference sequence). The V gene lost 5 bases and the J gene lost 0 bases, with 14 bases spanning the gap.

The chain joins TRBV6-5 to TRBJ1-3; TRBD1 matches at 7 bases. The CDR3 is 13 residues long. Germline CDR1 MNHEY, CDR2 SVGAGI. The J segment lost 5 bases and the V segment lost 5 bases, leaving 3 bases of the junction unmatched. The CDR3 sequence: CASSPGQRNTIYF. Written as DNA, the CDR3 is TGTGCCAGCAGTCCGGGACAGAGAAACACCATATATTTT.

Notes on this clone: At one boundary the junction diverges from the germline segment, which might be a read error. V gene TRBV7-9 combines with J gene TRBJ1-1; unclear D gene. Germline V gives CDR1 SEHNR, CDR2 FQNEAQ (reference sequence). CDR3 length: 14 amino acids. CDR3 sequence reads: CSSRPTDFNTEAFF. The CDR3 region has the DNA TGTTCCAGCAGACCCACCGACTTTAACACTGAAGCTTTCTTT.

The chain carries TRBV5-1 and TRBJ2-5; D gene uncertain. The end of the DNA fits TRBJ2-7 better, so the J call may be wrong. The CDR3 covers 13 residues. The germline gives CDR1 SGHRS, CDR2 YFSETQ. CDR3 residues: CASSFENSYEQYF. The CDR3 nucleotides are TGCGCCAGCAGCTTTGAAAACTCCTACGAGCAGTACTTC.

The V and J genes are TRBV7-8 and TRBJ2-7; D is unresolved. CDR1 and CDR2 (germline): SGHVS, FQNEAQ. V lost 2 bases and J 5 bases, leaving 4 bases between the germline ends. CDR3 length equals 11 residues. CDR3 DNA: TGTGCCAGCAGCTTATATGACGAGCAGTACTTC. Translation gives CASSLYDEQYF.

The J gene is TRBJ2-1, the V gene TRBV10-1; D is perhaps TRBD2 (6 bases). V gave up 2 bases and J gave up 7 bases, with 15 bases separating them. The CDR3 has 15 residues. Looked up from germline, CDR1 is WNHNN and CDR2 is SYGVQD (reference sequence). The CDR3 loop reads CASSEDQLGRNEQFF. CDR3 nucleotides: TGCGCCAGCAGTGAGGATCAACTTGGGAGGAATGAGCAGTTCTTC.

In nucleotides, the CDR3 is TGTGCCTGGGGTTTAGGGAGCGGCCAAGAGACCCAGTACTTC. Translating it yields CAWGLGSGQETQYF. The J gene is TRBJ2-5, the V gene TRBV30, with a tentative D call TRBD2 (5 bases). The CDR3 is 14 residues long. Deletions cut 5 bases from V and 1 base from J, with 14 bases between. CDR1 is GTSNPN, CDR2 SVGIG, per germline (reference sequence).

CDR3 sequence reads: CASSRWEGSYEQYF. For the CDR3, the DNA is TGTGCCAGTAGTAGGTGGGAGGGGTCCTACGAGCAGTACTTC. The gene calls are TRBV19 and TRBJ2-7; 7 bases align to TRBD2. The CDR3 consists of 14 residues. Germline CDR1 and CDR2: LNHDA and SQIVND (reference sequence). Trimming took 4 bases from V and 1 from J; bases not matched to a gene: 4.

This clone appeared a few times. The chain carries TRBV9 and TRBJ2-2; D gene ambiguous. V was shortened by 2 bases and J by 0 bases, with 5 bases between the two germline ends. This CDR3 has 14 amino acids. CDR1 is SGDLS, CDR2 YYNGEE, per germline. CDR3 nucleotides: TGTGCCAGCAGCGTCCACACGAACACCGGGGAGCTGTTTTTT. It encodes CASSVHTNTGELFF. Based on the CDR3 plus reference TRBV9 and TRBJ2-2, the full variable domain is DSGVTQTPKHLITATGQRVTLRCSPRSGDLSVYWYQQSLDQGLQFLIQYYNGEERAKGNILERFSAQQFPDLHSELNLSSLELGDSALYFCASSVHTNTGELFFGEGSRLTVL.